The present T cell receptor beta chain was sequenced within a study of cytomegalovirus exposure and HLA in healthy donors. Findings of the study overall: One variant, a missense change in DCLRE1C, was linked in a later analysis to TCR beta V- and J-gene trimming.

For this clone: Its antigen is unidentified.

The PCR contained 60 Vbeta and 13 Jbeta primers. Original processing methods: In a later analysis, the count reached some 83 million unique TCR beta chains, with 9 million to 11 million shared. Clones were sequenced by immunoSEQ multiplex PCR, and TCRdb holds only the in-frame ones, with some missing. Clonal size and the V and J genes are those of that table, whereas D and trimming came from the DNA. The repertoire includes about 100,000 clones, around 79% of them detected once, and 1.5% to 2% sits in the top ten. Germline V gene data show CDR1 as SEHNR and CDR2 as FQNEAQ (reference sequence). The length of the CDR3 is 15 residues. The V gene end was trimmed by 0 bases and the J gene end by 5 bases; junction bases not matched to a gene: 6.

The sample taken for sequencing was PBMCs. The chain is built from TRBV7-9 and TRBJ1-2; 7 bases are a match to TRBD1. The clonotype comes from a middle-aged woman in good health and CMV-seronegative. This CDR3 reads CASSLAIGTAYGYTF. In DNA, the CDR3 is TGTGCCAGCAGCTTAGCCATCGGGACAGCATATGGCTACACCTTC.